Each of the 14 T cell receptor beta chains below was sequenced from the same sample in a study of T-cell memory formation after mild COVID-19. TCRdb reanalysed the 5' RACE reads using MiXCR and keeps one entry per CDR3 protein. The sample lists 450,000 or so distinct CDR3 sequences; nearly 25% were seen once. Source material: PBMCs or a T cell subset sorted from them (not recorded which). The source is an adult woman who had mild COVID-19 (a few samples of this study predate the infection). Cell type and time point are not known.

This clonotype was counted between two and nine times. The chain links TRBV5-4 to TRBJ2-3; 8 positions match TRBD2. The CDR3 extends over 15 amino acids. The V gene's germline CDR1 is SGHNT and CDR2 YYREEE (reference sequence). With V trimmed by 5 bases and J by 3 bases, 8 bases remained unmatched. The CDR3: CASRIRGGGTDTQYF. CDR3 bases: TGTGCCAGCAGGATTCGGGGGGGCGGGACAGATACGCAGTATTTT.

This chain joins TRBV6-5 and TRBJ1-2, with D maybe TRBD1 (5 bases). Deletions cut 2 bases from V and 8 bases from J, with 12 bases between. Looked up from germline, CDR1 is MNHEY and CDR2 is SVGAGI. The CDR3 loop spans 13 amino acids. The CDR3 DNA reads TGTGCCAGCAGTTACGGAGGGGCGCAGGGCTACACCTTC. This encodes CASSYGGAQGYTF.

This clonotype was seen a few times. The chain has TRBV29-1 and TRBJ2-2; no clear D. CDR3 length: 13 amino acids. Germline CDR1 reads SQVTM; CDR2 reads ANQGSEA. Trimming pared 4 bases from V and 2 bases from J, leaving 8 bases between. In nucleotides, the CDR3 is TGCAGCGTTGCTACAGATAACACCGGGGAGCTGTTTTTT. Its translation: CSVATDNTGELFF.

V is TRBV6-5 and J is TRBJ2-5, with D perhaps TRBD2 (6 bases). Trimming pared 5 bases from V and 2 bases from J, leaving 12 bases between. Germline V gene lookup returns CDR1 MNHEY and CDR2 SVGAGI. The CDR3 length is 14 residues. In DNA, the CDR3 is TGTGCCAGCAGTGCTTCCGGGGGTCAAGAGACCCAGTACTTC. Protein product: CASSASGGQETQYF.

The chain links TRBV7-3 to TRBJ2-2, with unresolved D. This CDR3 has 13 residues. Looked up from germline, CDR1 is SGHTA and CDR2 is FQGTGA. Trimming stripped 1 base from V and 7 bases from J, with 7 bases between. The CDR3 loop reads CASSLIGHGELFF. The DNA of the CDR3 is TGTGCCAGCAGCTTAATCGGGCACGGGGAGCTGTTTTTT.

This chain uses TRBV9 with TRBJ2-1; D is ambiguous. This CDR3 spans 16 amino acids. V was clipped by 3 bases and J by 7 bases, with 20 bases between them. Germline V gene lookup returns CDR1 SGDLS and CDR2 YYNGEE. This chain's CDR3 is CASSEPSLRLDNEQFF. CDR3 DNA sequence: TGTGCCAGCAGCGAGCCCTCTTTGAGGTTGGATAATGAGCAGTTCTTC.

The chain is built from TRBV7-2 and TRBJ2-3; 11 bases align to TRBD2. This CDR3 contains 19 residues. Germline-derived CDR1 and CDR2 are SGHTA and FQGNSA. V was clipped by 1 base and J by 1 base; unmatched bases: 10. CDR3 coding DNA: TGTGCCAGCAGCTTAGAAACTAGCGGGGGCTCAAGGTGCACAGATACGCAGTATTTT. Translation gives CASSLETSGGSRCTDTQYF.

This clonotype showed up just a few times. The chain combines TRBV12-3 or TRBV12-4 with TRBJ2-5; D is perhaps TRBD1 (6 bases). V lost 3 bases and J lost 4, with 15 bases in between. CDR3 length: 15 amino acids. The CDR3 DNA is TGTGCCAGCAGTTTCGCCCGGACAGCTCTAGAGACCCAGTACTTC. It translates to CASSFARTALETQYF.

This clonotype was observed at least ten times. The chain employs TRBV4-3 and TRBJ2-3; maybe TRBD1 (6 bases). Trimming shortened V by 0 bases and J by 5 bases, and 15 bases separated the two germline ends. The germline V gene has CDR1 LGHNA and CDR2 YSLEER. The CDR3 runs 16 residues. The CDR3 loop is CASSQDLAEGGDTQYF. The CDR3 DNA reads TGCGCCAGCAGCCAAGATTTGGCGGAAGGGGGAGATACGCAGTATTTT.

There are many counts of this clonotype. The chain uses TRBV7-9 and TRBJ2-7; D remains unclear. CDR3 length: 13 amino acids. CDR1 is SEHNR, CDR2 FQNEAQ, per germline (reference sequence). The ends were cut back, 4 bases at V and 1 base at J, with 8 bases in the middle. CDR3 loop: CASSSLGSYEQYF. The DNA for the CDR3 is TGTGCCAGCAGCTCCCTAGGGTCCTACGAGCAGTACTTC.

Only a few counts were recorded for this clonotype. The chain uses TRBV3-1 and TRBJ1-1; no definite D call. This CDR3 comprises 14 residues. The V gene's germline CDR1 is LGHDT and CDR2 YNNKEL (reference sequence). V lost 1 base and J lost 5, with 11 bases in between. CDR3 amino acids: CASSQAAGWTEAFF. The CDR3 DNA is TGTGCCAGCAGCCAAGCGGCGGGGTGGACTGAAGCTTTCTTT. Combining the CDR3 with reference TRBV3-1 and TRBJ1-1 gives the whole variable domain DTAVSQTPKYLVTQMGNDKSIKCEQNLGHDTMYWYKQDSKKFLKIMFSYNNKELIINETVPNRFSPKSPDKAHLNLHINSLELGDSAVYFCASSQAAGWTEAFFGQGTRLTVV.

This clonotype was counted at least ten times. This rearrangement joins TRBV12-3 or TRBV12-4 to TRBJ2-1; 10 bases fit TRBD2. The V gene end was trimmed by 6 bases and the J gene end by 2 bases; junction bases not matched to a gene: 4. CDR3 length: 15 amino acids. In nucleotides, the CDR3 is TGTGCCAGCAGCCTTAGCGGGGGGACCTACAATGAGCAGTTCTTC. Its protein is CASSLSGGTYNEQFF.

The chain uses TRBV24-1 and TRBJ1-5, with TRBD1 as a possible D gene (5 bases). V shed 3 bases and J shed 9 bases, with 17 bases lying between them. CDR1 is KGHDR, CDR2 SFDVKD, per germline. The CDR3 sequence is 15 residues long. In DNA form, the CDR3 reads TGTGCCACCAGTGATCCTAACGCCCAGGGTGGGCCCCAGCATTTT. Encoded protein: CATSDPNAQGGPQHF.

The gene calls are TRBV7-2 and TRBJ2-3; possible D gene TRBD2, 6 bases. This CDR3 is built from 14 residues. Trimming stripped 5 bases from V and 5 bases from J, with 14 bases between. The germline V gene has CDR1 SGHTA and CDR2 FQGNSA. CDR3 sequence reads: CASSPRDFGDTQYF. The CDR3 DNA follows: TGTGCCAGCAGCCCTCGGGACTTCGGAGATACGCAGTATTTT.